This T cell receptor beta chain was captured by sequencing in a study of T cells after yellow fever vaccination. Study-level background: EM, EMRA, CM and Tscm memory subsets were separated by sorting (using CD3, CD45RA, CCR7 and CD95).

Study findings and constraints: A large majority of primary-vaccination clones showed up again after the booster (about 97% CD4, 75% to 90% CD8).

The CDR3 consists of 13 residues. Trimming stripped 4 bases from V and 2 bases from J, with 10 bases between. The V gene's germline CDR1 is SQVTM and CDR2 ANQGSEA. Template switching by 5'RACE produced TCR cDNA, adding a universal primer site and UMIs. TCRdb fed the 5' RACE reads into MiXCR, producing one record per CDR3 protein. Of 4,500 to 6,000 distinct CDR3 sequences in the sample, 6.5% were seen once. This clonotype was recorded at least ten times. The clonotype was recovered from a man between 18 and 29 years old who received the YFV17D yellow fever vaccine. The chain combines TRBV29-1 with TRBJ2-3; no firm D call. Specimen: PBMCs, either bulk or a sorted T-cell subset (CD4+, CD8+, memory, or dextramer-sorted; not recorded which), collected more than 13 days after the first yellow fever vaccination. The CDR3, as DNA: TGCAGCGTTGCACGAGGCCCCACAGATACGCAGTATTTT. This encodes CSVARGPTDTQYF.